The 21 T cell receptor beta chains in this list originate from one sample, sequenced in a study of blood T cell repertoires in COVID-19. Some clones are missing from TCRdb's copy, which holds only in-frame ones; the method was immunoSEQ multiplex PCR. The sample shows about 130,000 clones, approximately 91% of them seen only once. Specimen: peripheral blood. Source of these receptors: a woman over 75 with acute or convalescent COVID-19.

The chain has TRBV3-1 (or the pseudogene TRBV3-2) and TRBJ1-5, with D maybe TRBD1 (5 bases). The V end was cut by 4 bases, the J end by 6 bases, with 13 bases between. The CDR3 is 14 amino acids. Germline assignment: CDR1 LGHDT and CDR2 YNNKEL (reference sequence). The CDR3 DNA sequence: TGTGCCAGCAGCCCGATAGGGGCCGGTCAGCCCCAGCATTTT. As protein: CASSPIGAGQPQHF.

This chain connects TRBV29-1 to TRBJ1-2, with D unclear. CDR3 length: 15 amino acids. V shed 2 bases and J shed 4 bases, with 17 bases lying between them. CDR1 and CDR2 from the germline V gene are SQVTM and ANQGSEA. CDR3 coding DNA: TGCAGCGTTGAACCGGGGAGAACCCGTAGCTATGGCTACACCTTC. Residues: CSVEPGRTRSYGYTF.

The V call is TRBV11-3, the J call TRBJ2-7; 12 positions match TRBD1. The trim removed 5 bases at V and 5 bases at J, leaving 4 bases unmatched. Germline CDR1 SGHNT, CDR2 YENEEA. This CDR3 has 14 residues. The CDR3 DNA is TGTGCCAGCAGCCCTGGGACAGGGGGCCACGAGCAGTACTTC. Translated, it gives CASSPGTGGHEQYF.

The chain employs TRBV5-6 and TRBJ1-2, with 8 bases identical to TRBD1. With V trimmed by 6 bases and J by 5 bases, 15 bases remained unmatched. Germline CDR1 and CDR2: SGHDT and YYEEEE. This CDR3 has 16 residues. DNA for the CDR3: TGTGCCAGCACCTTAATCCAGGGGGCAGCAGGGTATGGCTACACCTTC. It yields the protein CASTLIQGAAGYGYTF.

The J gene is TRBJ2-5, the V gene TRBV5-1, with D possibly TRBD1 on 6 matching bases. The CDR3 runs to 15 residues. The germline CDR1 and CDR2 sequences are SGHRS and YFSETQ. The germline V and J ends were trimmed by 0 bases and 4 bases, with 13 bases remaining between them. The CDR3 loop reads CASSLEHRVVETQYF. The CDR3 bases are TGCGCCAGCAGCTTGGAGCACAGGGTGGTAGAGACCCAGTACTTC.

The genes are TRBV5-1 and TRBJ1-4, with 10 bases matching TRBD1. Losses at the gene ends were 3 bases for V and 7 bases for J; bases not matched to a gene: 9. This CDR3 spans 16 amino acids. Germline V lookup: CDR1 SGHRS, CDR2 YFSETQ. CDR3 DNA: TGCGCCAGCAGCTCGCAACCAGGGACAGGGGTTGAAAAACTGTTTTTT. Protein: CASSSQPGTGVEKLFF.

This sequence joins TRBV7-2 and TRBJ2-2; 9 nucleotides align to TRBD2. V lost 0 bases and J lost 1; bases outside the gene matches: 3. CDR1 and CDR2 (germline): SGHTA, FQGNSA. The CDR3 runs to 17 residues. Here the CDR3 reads CASSLASGRRNTGELFF. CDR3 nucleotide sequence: TGTGCCAGCAGCTTAGCTAGCGGGAGAAGGAACACCGGGGAGCTGTTTTTT.

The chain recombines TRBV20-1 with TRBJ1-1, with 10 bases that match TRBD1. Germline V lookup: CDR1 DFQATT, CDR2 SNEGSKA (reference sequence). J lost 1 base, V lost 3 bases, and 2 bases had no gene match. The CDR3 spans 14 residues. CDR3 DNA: TGCAGTGCTAGTGGGGACAGGGGGAACACTGAAGCTTTCTTT. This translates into CSASGDRGNTEAFF.

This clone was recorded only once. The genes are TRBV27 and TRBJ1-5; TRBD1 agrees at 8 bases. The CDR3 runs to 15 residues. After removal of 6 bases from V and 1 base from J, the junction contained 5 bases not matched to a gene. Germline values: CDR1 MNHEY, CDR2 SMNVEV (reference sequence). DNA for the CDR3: TGTGCCAGCAGATGGACAGGGTGGAGCAATCAGCCCCAGCATTTT. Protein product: CASRWTGWSNQPQHF.

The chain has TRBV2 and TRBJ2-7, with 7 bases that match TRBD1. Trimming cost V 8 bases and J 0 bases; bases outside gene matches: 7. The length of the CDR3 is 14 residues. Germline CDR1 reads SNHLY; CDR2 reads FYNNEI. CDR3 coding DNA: TGTGCCAGCCGGAAATCAGGGGGCTCCTACGAGCAGTACTTC. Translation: CASRKSGGSYEQYF.

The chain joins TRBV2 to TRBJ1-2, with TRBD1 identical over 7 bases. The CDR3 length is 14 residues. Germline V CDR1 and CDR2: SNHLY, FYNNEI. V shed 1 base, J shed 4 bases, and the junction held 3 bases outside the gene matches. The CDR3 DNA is TGTGCCAGCAGTGAAGGGGGGACAGTCTATGGCTACACCTTC. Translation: CASSEGGTVYGYTF.

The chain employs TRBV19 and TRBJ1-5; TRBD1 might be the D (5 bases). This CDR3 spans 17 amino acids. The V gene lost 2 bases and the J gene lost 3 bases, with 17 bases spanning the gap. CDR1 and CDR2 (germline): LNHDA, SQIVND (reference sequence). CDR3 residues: CASSIPTSGHHNQPQHF. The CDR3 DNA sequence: TGTGCCAGTAGTATACCCACCTCTGGACACCACAATCAGCCCCAGCATTTT. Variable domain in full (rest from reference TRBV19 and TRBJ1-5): DGGITQSPKYLFRKEGQNVTLSCEQNLNHDAMYWYRQDPGQGLRLIYYSQIVNDFQKGDIAEGYSVSREKKESFPLTVTSAQKNPTAFYLCASSIPTSGHHNQPQHFGDGTRLSIL.

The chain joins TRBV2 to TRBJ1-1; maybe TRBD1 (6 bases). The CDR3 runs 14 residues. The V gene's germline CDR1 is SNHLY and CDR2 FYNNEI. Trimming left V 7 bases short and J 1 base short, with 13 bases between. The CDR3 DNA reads TGTGCCAGCACCGTACGGGACAAGAACACTGAAGCTTTCTTT. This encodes CASTVRDKNTEAFF.

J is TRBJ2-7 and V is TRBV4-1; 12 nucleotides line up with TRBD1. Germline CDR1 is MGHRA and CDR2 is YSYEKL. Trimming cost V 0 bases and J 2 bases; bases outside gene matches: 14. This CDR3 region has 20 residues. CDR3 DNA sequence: TGCGCCAGCAGCCAAGATCGTGGGACAGGGGGCGCAGGGAGAGCCTACGAGCAGTACTTC. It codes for CASSQDRGTGGAGRAYEQYF.

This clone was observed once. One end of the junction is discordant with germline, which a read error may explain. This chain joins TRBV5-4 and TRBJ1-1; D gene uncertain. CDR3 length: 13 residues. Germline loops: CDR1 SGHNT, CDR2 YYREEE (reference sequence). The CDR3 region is CASSPGMKTEAFF. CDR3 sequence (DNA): TGTGCCAGCAGCCCGGGGATGAAGACTGAAGCTTTCTTT.

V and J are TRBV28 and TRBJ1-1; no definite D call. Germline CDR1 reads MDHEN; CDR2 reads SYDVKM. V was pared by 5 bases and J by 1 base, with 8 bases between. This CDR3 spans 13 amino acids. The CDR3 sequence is CASSTIENTEAFF. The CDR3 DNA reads TGTGCCAGCAGTACTATCGAGAACACTGAAGCTTTCTTT.

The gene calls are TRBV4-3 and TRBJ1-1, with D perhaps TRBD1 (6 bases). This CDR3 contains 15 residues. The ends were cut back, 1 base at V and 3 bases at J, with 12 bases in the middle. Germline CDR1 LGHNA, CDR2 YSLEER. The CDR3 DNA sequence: TGCGCCAGCAGCCAAGTATCCACAGGGTACACTGAAGCTTTCTTT. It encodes CASSQVSTGYTEAFF.

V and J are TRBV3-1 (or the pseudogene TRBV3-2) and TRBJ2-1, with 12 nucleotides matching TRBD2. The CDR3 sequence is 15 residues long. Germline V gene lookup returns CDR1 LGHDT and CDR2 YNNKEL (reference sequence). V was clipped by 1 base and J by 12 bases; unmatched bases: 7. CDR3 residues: CASSQASGRAGRQFF. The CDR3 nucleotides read TGTGCCAGCAGCCAAGCTAGCGGGAGGGCCGGACGGCAGTTCTTC.

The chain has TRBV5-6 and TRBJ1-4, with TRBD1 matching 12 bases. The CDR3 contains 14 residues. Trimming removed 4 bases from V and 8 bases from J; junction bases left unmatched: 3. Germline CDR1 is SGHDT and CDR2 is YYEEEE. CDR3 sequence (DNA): TGTGCCAGCAGCAGGGACAGGGGGCACGAAAAACTGTTTTTT. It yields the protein CASSRDRGHEKLFF.

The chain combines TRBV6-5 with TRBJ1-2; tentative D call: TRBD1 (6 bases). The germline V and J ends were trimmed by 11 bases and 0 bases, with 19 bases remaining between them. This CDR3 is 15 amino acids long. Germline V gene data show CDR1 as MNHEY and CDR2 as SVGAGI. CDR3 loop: CASYRVGISNYGYTF. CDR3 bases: TGTGCCTCATACAGGGTAGGAATCTCTAACTATGGCTACACCTTC.

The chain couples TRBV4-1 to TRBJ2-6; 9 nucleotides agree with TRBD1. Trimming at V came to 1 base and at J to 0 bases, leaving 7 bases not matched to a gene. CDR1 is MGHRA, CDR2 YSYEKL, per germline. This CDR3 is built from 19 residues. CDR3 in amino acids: CASSQAGDRVDSGANVLTF. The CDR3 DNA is TGCGCCAGCAGCCAAGCAGGGGACAGGGTCGACTCTGGGGCCAACGTCCTGACTTTC.